Here is one T cell receptor (beta chain) with its context. Clones were read by immunoSEQ multiplex PCR, and TCRdb kept only the in-frame ones, dropping some. The sample shows 250,000 to 400,000 clones, roughly 90% of them seen only once. This specimen comes from a study of blood T cell repertoires in COVID-19. Study context: The samples span acute and convalescent COVID-19 from the United States, Italy and Spain. Sources were T cells, B-cell-depleted T cells, or PBMCs; the material itself was cDNA or gDNA.

This TCR came from a woman aged 25 to 39 with COVID-19, enrolled during active disease. Source material: peripheral blood.

The CDR3 reads CASSLGTLPYNEQFF. The CDR3 DNA reads TGTGCCAGCAGCTTGGGGACACTGCCATACAATGAGCAGTTCTTC. V is TRBV5-6 and J is TRBJ2-1; maybe TRBD1 (5 bases). V dropped 0 bases and J dropped 4 bases, with 11 bases sitting between them. The CDR3 loop spans 15 amino acids. Germline assignment: CDR1 SGHDT and CDR2 YYEEEE.